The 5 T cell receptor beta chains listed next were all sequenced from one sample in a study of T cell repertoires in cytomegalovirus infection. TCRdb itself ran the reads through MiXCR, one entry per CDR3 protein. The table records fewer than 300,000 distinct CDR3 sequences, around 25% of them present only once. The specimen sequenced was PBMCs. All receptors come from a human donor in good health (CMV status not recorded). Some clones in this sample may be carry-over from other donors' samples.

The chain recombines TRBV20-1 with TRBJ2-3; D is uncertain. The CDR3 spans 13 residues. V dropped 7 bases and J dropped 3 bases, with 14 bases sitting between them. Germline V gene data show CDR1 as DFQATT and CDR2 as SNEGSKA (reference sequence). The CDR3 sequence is CSVLPGRTDTQYF. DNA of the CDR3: TGCAGTGTTCTTCCCGGTCGTACAGATACGCAGTATTTT.

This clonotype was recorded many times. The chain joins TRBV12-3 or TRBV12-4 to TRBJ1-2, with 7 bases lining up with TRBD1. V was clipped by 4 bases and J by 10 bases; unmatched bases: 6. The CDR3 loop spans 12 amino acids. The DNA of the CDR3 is TGTGCCAGCAGTTCCAGGACAGGCTCCTACACCTTC. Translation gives CASSSRTGSYTF.

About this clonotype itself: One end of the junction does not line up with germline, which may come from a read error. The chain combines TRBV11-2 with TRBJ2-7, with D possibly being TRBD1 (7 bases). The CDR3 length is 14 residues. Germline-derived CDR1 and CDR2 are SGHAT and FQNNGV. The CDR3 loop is CASTRTPAGGQRNF. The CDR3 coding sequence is TGTGCCAGCACCCGAACACCCGCCGGGGGACAGAGGAACTTC.

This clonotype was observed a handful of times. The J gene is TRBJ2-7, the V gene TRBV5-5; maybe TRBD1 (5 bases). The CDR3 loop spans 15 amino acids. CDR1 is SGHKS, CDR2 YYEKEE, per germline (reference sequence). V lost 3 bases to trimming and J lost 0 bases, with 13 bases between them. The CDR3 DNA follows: TGTGCCAGCAGCTACAGGCCCCAGAGCTCCTACGAGCAGTACTTC. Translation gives CASSYRPQSSYEQYF.

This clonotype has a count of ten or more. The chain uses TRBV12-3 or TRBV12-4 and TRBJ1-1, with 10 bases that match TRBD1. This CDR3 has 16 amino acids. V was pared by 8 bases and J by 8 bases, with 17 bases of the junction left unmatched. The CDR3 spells CASRPQMGTGVLEAFF. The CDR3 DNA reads TGTGCCAGCCGACCCCAGATGGGGACAGGGGTCCTCGAAGCTTTCTTT.